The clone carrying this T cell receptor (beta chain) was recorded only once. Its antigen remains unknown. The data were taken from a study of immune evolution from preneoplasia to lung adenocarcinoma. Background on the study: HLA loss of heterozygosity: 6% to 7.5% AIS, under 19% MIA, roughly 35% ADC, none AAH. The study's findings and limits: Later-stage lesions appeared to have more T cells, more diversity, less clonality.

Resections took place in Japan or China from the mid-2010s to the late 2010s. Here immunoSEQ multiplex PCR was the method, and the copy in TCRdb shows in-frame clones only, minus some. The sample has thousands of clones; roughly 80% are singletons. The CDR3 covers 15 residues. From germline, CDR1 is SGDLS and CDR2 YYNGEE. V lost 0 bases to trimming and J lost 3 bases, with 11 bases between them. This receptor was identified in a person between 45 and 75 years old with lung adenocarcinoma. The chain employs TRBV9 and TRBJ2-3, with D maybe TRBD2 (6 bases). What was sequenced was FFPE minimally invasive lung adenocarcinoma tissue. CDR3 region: CASSVAQRATDTQYF. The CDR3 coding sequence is TGTGCCAGCAGCGTAGCTCAGCGGGCGACAGATACGCAGTATTTT.